A single T cell receptor beta chain is shown here with its context. Its antigen is unidentified. The sample originates from a study of T cell repertoires in cytomegalovirus infection. About the research overall: Evidence of both CMV infection and a matching HLA type came from public TCR beta signatures. Study-level points and caveats: Cumulative frequency of public TCR beta families picked out carriers of CMV plus the relevant HLA. In two of eight donors, the top clonotype was HLA-C-restricted CMV-specific.

This CDR3 has 14 residues. Per germline, CDR1 SQVTM and CDR2 ANQGSEA. Deletions cut 4 bases from V and 2 bases from J, with 14 bases between. TCRdb independently ran MiXCR on the reads; one entry per CDR3 protein. The sample lists under 600,000 distinct CDR3 sequences; 15% to 20% were seen once. The chain joins TRBV29-1 to TRBJ2-5; D perhaps matches TRBD1 (6 bases). Source material: CD8+ T cells from PBMCs. This clonotype was sampled from a human donor in good health (CMV status not recorded). Some clones in this sample may be carry-over from other donors' samples. The CDR3 loop is CSVAPGQKQETQYF. CDR3 nucleotide sequence: TGCAGCGTTGCTCCTGGACAGAAACAAGAGACCCAGTACTTC.